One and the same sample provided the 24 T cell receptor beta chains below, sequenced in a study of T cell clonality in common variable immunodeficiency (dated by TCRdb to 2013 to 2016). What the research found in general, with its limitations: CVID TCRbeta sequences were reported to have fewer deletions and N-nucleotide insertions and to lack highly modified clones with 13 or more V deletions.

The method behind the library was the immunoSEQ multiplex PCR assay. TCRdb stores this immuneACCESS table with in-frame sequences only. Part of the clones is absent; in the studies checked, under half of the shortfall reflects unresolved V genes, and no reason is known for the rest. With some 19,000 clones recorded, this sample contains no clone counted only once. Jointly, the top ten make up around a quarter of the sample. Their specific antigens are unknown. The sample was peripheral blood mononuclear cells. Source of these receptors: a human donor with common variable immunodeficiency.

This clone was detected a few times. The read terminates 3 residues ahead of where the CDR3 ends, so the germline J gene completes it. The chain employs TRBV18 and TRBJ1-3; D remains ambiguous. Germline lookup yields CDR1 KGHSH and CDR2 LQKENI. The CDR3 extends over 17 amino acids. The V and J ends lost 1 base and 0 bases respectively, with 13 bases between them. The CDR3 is CASSPLGRIISGNTIYF. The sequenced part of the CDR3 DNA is TGTGCCAGCTCACCACTGGGCAGGATCATCTCTGGAAACACC.

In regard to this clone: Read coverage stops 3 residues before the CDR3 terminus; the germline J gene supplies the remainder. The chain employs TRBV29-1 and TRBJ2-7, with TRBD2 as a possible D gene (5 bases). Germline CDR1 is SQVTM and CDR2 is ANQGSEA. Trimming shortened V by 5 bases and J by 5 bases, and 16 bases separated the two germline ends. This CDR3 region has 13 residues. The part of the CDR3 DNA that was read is TGCAGCGTTATTGGTGTTAGCGTCAACGAG. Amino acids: CSVIGVSVNE. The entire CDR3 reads CSVIGVSVNEQYF.

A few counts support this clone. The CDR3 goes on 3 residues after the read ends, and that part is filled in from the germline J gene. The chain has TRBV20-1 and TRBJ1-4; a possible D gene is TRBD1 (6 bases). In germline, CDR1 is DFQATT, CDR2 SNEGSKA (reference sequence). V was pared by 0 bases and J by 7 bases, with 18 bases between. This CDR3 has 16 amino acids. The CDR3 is CSARETLQGWGEKLFF. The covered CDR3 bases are TGCAGTGCTAGAGAGACCCTACAGGGTTGGGGTGAAAAA.

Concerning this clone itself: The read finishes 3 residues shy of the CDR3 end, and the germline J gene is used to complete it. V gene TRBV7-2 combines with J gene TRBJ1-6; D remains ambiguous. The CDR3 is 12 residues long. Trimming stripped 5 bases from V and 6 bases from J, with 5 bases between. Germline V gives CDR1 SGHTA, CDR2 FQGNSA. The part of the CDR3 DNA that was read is TGTGCCAGCAGCCGACTTAATTCACCC. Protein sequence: CASSRLNSP. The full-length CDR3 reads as CASSRLNSPLHF.

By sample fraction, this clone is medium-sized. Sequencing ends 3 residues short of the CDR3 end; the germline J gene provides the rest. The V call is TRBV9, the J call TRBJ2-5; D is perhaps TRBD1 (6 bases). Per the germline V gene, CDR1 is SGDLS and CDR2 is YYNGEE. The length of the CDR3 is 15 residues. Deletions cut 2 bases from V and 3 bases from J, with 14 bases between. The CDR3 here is CASSVHGTLEETQYF. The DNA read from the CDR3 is TGTGCCAGCAGCGTCCACGGGACACTTGAAGAGACC.

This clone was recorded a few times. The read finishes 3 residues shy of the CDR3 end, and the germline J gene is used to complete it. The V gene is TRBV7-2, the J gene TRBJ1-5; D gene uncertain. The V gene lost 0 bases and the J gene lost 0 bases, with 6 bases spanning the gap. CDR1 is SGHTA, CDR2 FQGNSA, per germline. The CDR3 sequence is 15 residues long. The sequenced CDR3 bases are TGTGCCAGCAGCTTAGCGCGTAATAGCAATCAGCCC. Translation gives CASSLARNSNQP. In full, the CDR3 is CASSLARNSNQPQHF. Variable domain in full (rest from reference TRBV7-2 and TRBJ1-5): GAGVSQSPSNKVTEKGKDVELRCDPISGHTALYWYRQSLGQGLEFLIYFQGNSAPDKSGLPSDRFSAERTGGSVSTLTIQRTQQEDSAVYLCASSLARNSNQPQHFGDGTRLSIL.

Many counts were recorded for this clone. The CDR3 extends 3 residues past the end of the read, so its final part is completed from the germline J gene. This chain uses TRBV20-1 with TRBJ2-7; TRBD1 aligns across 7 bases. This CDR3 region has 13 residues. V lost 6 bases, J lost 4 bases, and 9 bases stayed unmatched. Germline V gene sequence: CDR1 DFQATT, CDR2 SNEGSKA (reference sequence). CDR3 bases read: TGCAGTGCGAACCGGGACAGTCTTTACGAG. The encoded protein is CSANRDSLYE. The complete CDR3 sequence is CSANRDSLYEQYF.

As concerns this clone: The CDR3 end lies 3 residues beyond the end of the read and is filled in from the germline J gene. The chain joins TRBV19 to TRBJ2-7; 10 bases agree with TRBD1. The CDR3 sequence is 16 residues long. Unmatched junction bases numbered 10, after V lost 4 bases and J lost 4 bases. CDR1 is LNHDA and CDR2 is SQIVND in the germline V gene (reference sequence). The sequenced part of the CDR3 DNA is TGTGCCAGTAGTACCAACCGGGACAGGGGATGGTACGAG. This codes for CASSTNRDRGWYE. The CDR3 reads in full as CASSTNRDRGWYEQYF.

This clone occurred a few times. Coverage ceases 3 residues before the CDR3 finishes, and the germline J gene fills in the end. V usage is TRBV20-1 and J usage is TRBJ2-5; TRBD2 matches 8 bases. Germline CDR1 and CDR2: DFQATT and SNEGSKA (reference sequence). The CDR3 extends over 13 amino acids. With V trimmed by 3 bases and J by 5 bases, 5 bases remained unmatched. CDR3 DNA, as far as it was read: TGCAGTGCTAGTCCAGCGGGGGCGGAGACC. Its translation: CSASPAGAET. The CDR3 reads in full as CSASPAGAETQYF.

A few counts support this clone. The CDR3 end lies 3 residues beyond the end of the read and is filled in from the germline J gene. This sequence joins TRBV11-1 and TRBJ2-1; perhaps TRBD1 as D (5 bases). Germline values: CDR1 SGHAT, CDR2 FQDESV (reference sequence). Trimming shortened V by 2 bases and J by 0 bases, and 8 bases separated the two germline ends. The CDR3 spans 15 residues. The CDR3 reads CASSLTGSSYNEQFF. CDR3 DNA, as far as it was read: TGTGCCAGCAGCTTAACAGGAAGCTCCTACAATGAG.

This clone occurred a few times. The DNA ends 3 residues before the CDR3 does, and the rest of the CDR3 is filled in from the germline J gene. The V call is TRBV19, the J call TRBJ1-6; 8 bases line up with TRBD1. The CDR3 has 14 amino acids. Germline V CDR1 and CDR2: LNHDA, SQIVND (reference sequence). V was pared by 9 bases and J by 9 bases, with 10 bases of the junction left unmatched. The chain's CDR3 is CASLGQGVSSPLHF. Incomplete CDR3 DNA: TGTGCCAGCCTTGGACAGGGCGTGAGTTCACCC.

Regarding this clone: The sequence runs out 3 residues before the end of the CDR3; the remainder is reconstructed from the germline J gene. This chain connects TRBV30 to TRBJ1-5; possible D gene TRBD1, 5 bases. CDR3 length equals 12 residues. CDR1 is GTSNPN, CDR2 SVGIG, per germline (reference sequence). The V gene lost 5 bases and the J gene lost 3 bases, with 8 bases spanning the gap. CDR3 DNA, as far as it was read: TGTGCCTGGGGGGCTTACAATCAGCCC. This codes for CAWGAYNQP. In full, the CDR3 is CAWGAYNQPQHF.

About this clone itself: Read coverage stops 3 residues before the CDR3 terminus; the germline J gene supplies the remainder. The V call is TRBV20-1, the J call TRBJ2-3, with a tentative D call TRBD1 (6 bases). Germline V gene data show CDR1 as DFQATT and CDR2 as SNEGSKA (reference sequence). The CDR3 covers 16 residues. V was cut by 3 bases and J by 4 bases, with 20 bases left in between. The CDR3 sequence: CSASVNRATGADTQYF. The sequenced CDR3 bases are TGCAGTGCTAGTGTTAACAGGGCCACCGGGGCAGATACG.

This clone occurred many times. CDR3 bases read: TGCAGTGCTAGAATCCCAGGCTTAGTTCAAGAGACC. Its protein is CSARIPGLVQET. From start to end, the CDR3 is CSARIPGLVQETQYF. This rearrangement joins TRBV20-1 to TRBJ2-5; D uncertain. The DNA ends 3 residues before the CDR3 does, and the rest of the CDR3 is filled in from the germline J gene. Per the germline V gene, CDR1 is DFQATT and CDR2 is SNEGSKA (reference sequence). Trimming took off 2 bases at V and 2 bases at J, with 15 bases between the two ends. The CDR3 runs to 15 residues.

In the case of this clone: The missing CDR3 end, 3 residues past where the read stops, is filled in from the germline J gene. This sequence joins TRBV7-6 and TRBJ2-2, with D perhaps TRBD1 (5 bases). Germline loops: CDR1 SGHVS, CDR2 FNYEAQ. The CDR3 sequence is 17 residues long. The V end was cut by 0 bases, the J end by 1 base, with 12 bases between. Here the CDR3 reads CASSLARQKLNTGELFF. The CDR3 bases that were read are TGTGCCAGCAGCTTAGCCCGACAGAAACTGAACACCGGGGAG.

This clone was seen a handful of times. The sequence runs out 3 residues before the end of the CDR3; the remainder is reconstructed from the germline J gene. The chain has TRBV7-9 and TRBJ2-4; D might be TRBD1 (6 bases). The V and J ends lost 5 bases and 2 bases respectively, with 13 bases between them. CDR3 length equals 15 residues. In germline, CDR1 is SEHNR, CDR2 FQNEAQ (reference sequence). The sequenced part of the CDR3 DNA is TGTGCCAGCAGCCCCACAGGGTTATCCAAAAACATT. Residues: CASSPTGLSKNI. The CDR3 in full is CASSPTGLSKNIQYF.

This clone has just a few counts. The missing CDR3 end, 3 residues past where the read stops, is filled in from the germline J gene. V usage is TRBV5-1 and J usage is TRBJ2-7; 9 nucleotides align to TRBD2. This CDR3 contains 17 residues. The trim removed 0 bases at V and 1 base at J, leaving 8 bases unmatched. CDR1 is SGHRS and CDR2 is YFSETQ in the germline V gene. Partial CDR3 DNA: TGCGCCAGCAGCTTGGTGTACGCGGGAGGGAGTTCCTACGAG. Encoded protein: CASSLVYAGGSSYE. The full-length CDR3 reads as CASSLVYAGGSSYEQYF.

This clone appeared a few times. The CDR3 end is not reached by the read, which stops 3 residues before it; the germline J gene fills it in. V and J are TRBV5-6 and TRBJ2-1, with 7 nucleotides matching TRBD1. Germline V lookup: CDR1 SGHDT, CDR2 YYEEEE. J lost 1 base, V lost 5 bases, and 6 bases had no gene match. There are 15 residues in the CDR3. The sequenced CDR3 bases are TGTGCCAGCAGTTTTACCAGGGGGTCCTACAATGAG. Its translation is CASSFTRGSYNE. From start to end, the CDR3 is CASSFTRGSYNEQFF.

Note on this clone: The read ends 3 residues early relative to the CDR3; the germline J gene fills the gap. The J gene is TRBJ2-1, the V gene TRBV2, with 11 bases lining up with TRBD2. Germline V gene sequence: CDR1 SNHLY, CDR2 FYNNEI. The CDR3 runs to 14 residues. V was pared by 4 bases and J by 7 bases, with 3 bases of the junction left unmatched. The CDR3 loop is CASSGRLAGNEQFF. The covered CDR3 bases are TGTGCCAGCAGTGGAAGACTAGCGGGGAATGAG.

CDR3 sequence reads: CASSHLAGGLAGTQYF. The sequenced part of the CDR3 DNA is TGTGCCAGCAGCCATCTAGCGGGGGGGCTAGCTGGTACG. J is TRBJ2-3 and V is TRBV7-3; 12 bases are a match to TRBD2. Read coverage stops 3 residues before the CDR3 terminus; the germline J gene supplies the remainder. Germline V CDR1 and CDR2: SGHTA, FQGTGA. CDR3 length: 16 amino acids. V lost 5 bases to trimming and J lost 8 bases; unmatched junction nucleotides: 11.

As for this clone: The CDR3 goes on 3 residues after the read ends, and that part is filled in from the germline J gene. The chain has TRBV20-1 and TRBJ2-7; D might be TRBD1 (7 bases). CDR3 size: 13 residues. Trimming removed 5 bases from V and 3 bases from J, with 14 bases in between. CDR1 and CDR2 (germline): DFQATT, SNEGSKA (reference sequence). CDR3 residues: CSAAVQGGYEQYF. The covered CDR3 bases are TGCAGTGCTGCGGTCCAGGGGGGCTACGAG.

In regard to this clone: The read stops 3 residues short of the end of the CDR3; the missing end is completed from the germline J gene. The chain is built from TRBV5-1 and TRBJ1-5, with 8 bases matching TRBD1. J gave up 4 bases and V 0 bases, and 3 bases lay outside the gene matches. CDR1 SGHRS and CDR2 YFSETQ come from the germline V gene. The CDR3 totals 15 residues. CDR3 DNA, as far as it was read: TGCGCCAGCAGCTTGGGACAGGGGAGGAATCAGCCC. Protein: CASSLGQGRNQP. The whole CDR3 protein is CASSLGQGRNQPQHF.

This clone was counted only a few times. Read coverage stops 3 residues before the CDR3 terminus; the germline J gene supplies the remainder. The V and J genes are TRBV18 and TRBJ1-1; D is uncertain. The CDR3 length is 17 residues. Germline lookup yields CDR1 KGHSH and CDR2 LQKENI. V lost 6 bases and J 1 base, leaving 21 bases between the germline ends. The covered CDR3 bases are TGTGCCAGCTCCCTCAACCTCGGGGTTCCCGGGAACACTGAA. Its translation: CASSLNLGVPGNTE. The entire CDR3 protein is CASSLNLGVPGNTEAFF. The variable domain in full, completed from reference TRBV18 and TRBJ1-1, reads NAGVMQNPRHLVRRRGQEARLRCSPMKGHSHVYWYRQLPEEGLKFMVYLQKENIIDESGMPKERFSAEFPKEGPSILRIQQVVRGDSAAYFCASSLNLGVPGNTEAFFGQGTRLTVV.

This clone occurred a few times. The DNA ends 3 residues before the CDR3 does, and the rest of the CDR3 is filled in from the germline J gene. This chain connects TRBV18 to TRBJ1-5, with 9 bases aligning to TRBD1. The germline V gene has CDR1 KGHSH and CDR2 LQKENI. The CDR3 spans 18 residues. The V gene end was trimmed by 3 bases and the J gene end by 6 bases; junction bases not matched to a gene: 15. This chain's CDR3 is CASSPYPISTGGFQPQHF. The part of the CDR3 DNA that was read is TGTGCCAGCTCACCGTATCCAATCTCAACAGGGGGCTTTCAGCCC.